This TCR beta chain was sequenced during a study of cytomegalovirus exposure and HLA in healthy donors. General study findings and limits: Specificity for CMV antigens was confirmed in vitro for three of the CMV-associated chains. Reports described diagnosis of cytomegalovirus status by the classifier as highly specific and sensitive. Rarity held for most TCR sequences, but there were some public TCRs that occurred in many donors.

Profiling relied on immunoSEQ multiplex PCR, and the TCRdb table lists in-frame clones only, not all of them. The table lists about 250,000 clones, more than 75% of them singletons. Per the germline V gene, CDR1 is SGHVS and CDR2 is FNYEAQ. Deletions cut 5 bases from V and 9 bases from J, with 16 bases between. The CDR3 totals 14 residues. This clone was seen a few times. Its antigen remains unidentified. The material sequenced was PBMCs. The receptor's source is a man between 18 and 35 years old in good health and CMV-seronegative. The chain links TRBV7-6 to TRBJ1-4, with D unclear. This chain's CDR3 is CASSPRSFGQKLFF. CDR3 nucleotide sequence: TGTGCCAGCAGCCCGAGGAGTTTCGGCCAAAAACTGTTTTTT. The variable domain in full, with the rest retrieved from reference TRBV7-6 and TRBJ1-4, is GAGVSQSPRYKVTKRGQDVALRCDPISGHVSLYWYRQALGQGPEFLTYFNYEAQQDKSGLPNDRFSAERPEGSISTLTIQRTEQRDSAMYRCASSPRSFGQKLFFGSGTQLSVL.